Described below is a single TCR beta chain sequence and its context. Antigen specificity is unknown. These data are taken from a study of shared clonotypes between healthy human individuals. Study-level background: Each donor's CD4 naive and CD4 memory cells filled three plates apiece, CD8 naive two, and CD8 memory one. General study points: Read depth was anticipated to influence clonotype sharing among donors.

Positively selected for CCR7, the CD45RO-negative cells used as naive CD8 cells excluded terminally differentiated effector memory CD45RA+ cells. Adult donors, all healthy and HIV-negative, had no recent acute infections or vaccinations. Everyone who donated was a Caucasian adult who lived in Nashville, Tennessee. This CDR3 is built from 14 residues. Trimming took 5 bases from V and 1 from J, leaving 12 bases between them. The V gene's germline CDR1 is SGHTA and CDR2 FQGNSA. Here immunoSEQ multiplex PCR was the method, and the copy in TCRdb shows in-frame clones only, minus some. The sample includes about 820,000 clones, around 93% seen only once; the top ten take under 30%.

The clonotype originates from a man aged 30-40 years in good health. The V and J genes are TRBV7-2 and TRBJ2-7; D is unresolved. The sample consisted of naive CD8+ T cells sorted from blood. CDR3 nucleotides: TGTGCCAGCAGCCCTTGGCCAGGATCCTACGAGCAGTACTTC. Its translation: CASSPWPGSYEQYF.